A single sample gave rise to the 21 T cell receptor beta chains below, sequenced in a study of molecular identifiers for immune sequencing clone quantification. In TCRdb, the PCR reads were re-called with MiXCR into one record per CDR3 protein. This table holds around 470,000 distinct CDR3 sequences, roughly 24% found once. Material: naive CD8+ T cells from blood, with Jurkat cell RNA spiked in. As for subset: FACS-sorted CD8+CD4-CCR7+CD45RA+ naive T cells. The receptors here all came from a human donor in good health. Some libraries in this study had Jurkat cell RNA spiked in.

In this sample, this clonotype turned up many times. CDR3 in DNA: TGTGCCAGCAGCGAAGGGTGGGCTAATGAAAAACTGTTTTTT. Amino acids: CASSEGWANEKLFF. The J gene is TRBJ1-4, the V gene TRBV12-3 or TRBV12-4; D remains ambiguous. V shed 6 bases and J shed 3 bases, with 11 bases lying between them. The CDR3 extends over 14 amino acids.

This clonotype was observed a few times. The V and J genes are TRBV20-1 and TRBJ2-1, with TRBD2 as a possible D gene (6 bases). The V end lost 5 bases, the J end lost 0 bases, and 14 bases lay between the germline ends. The germline gives CDR1 DFQATT, CDR2 SNEGSKA (reference sequence). This CDR3 region has 15 residues. This CDR3 reads CSARFRDFSYNEQFF. CDR3 nucleotide sequence: TGCAGTGCTCGATTCAGGGACTTCTCCTACAATGAGCAGTTCTTC.

The rearrangement joins TRBV7-2 to TRBJ2-5, with 7 bases that match TRBD1. The CDR3 is made up of 16 amino acids. Germline CDR1 and CDR2: SGHTA and FQGNSA. After removal of 5 bases from V and 3 bases from J, the junction contained 12 bases not matched to a gene. For the CDR3, the DNA is TGTGCCAGCAGCCCAATGTGGGACAGCGTAGAAGAGACCCAGTACTTC. Residues: CASSPMWDSVEETQYF.

This chain connects TRBV7-9 to TRBJ1-5, with D possibly matching TRBD1 (6 bases). Trimming stripped 3 bases from V and 3 bases from J, with 9 bases between. Germline V gene lookup returns CDR1 SEHNR and CDR2 FQNEAQ (reference sequence). The CDR3 totals 14 residues. As DNA, the CDR3 is TGTGCCAGCAGCTTGGACAGTTTCAATCAGCCCCAGCATTTT. This sequence encodes CASSLDSFNQPQHF.

This clonotype was picked up a small number of times. V and J are TRBV4-3 and TRBJ2-1; TRBD1 aligns across 9 bases. J was trimmed by 4 bases and V by 6 bases; bases with no gene match: 7. This CDR3 comprises 15 residues. CDR1 is LGHNA and CDR2 is YSLEER in the germline V gene. DNA for the CDR3: TGCGCCAGCAGTCGGACAGGGGCCACTTACAATGAGCAGTTCTTC. Translating gives CASSRTGATYNEQFF.

Turning to this clonotype: A much larger clonotype is one base distant, so this may be a read error. The gene calls are TRBV5-1 and TRBJ2-7; TRBD1 might be the D (6 bases). CDR3 length equals 13 residues. Germline assignment: CDR1 SGHRS and CDR2 YFSETQ. The CDR3 spells CTSGDRSSYEQYF. The CDR3 bases are TGCACCAGCGGCGACAGGTCCTCCTACGAGCAGTACTTC.

This clonotype has just a few counts. The chain uses TRBV30 and TRBJ2-7; D is unclear. V shed 4 bases and J shed 2 bases, with 9 bases lying between them. Looked up from germline, CDR1 is GTSNPN and CDR2 is SVGIG (reference sequence). The CDR3 consists of 12 residues. Here the CDR3 DNA reads TGTGCCTGGAAGCGAGAAGCCTACGAGCAGTACTTC. Translation: CAWKREAYEQYF. Based on the CDR3 plus reference TRBV30 and TRBJ2-7, the full variable domain is SQTIHQWPATLVQPVGSPLSLECTVEGTSNPNLYWYRQAAGRGLQLLFYSVGIGQISSEVPQNLSASRPQDRQFILSSKKLLLSDSGFYLCAWKREAYEQYFGPGTRLTVT.

A note on this clonotype: Germline and junction disagree at one end, which may indicate a read error. The chain links TRBV6-5 to TRBJ2-5, with 8 bases that match TRBD2. CDR3 length equals 16 residues. Germline CDR1 and CDR2: MNHEY and SVGAGI. Here the CDR3 reads CASSTDERGLGEPQYF. CDR3 in DNA: TGTGCCAGCAGCACCGATGAACGGGGACTAGGAGAGCCCCAGTACTTC.

This chain links TRBV9 with TRBJ1-1; 10 nucleotides align to TRBD1. The CDR3 totals 14 residues. J gave up 5 bases and V 3 bases, and 4 bases lay outside the gene matches. CDR1 is SGDLS, CDR2 YYNGEE, per germline. CDR3 in amino acids: CASSAGTGVTEAFF. The CDR3 DNA sequence: TGTGCCAGCAGCGCCGGGACAGGGGTTACTGAAGCTTTCTTT. Filled out from reference TRBV9 and TRBJ1-1, the complete variable domain reads DSGVTQTPKHLITATGQRVTLRCSPRSGDLSVYWYQQSLDQGLQFLIQYYNGEERAKGNILERFSAQQFPDLHSELNLSSLELGDSALYFCASSAGTGVTEAFFGQGTRLTVV.

This clonotype showed up just a few times. The V gene is TRBV12-3 or TRBV12-4, the J gene TRBJ2-7; 14 positions agree with TRBD2. The ends lost 0 bases at V and 7 bases at J; junction bases unmatched: 5. CDR3 length: 16 amino acids. CDR3 protein: CASSLAGTSGSLEQYF. Here the CDR3 DNA reads TGTGCCAGCAGTTTAGCCGGGACTAGCGGGAGTTTGGAGCAGTACTTC.

Ten or more counts support this clonotype. The chain has TRBV6-5 and TRBJ2-4, with a tentative D call TRBD1 (6 bases). The germline CDR1 and CDR2 sequences are MNHEY and SVGAGI. The germline V and J ends were trimmed by 2 bases and 6 bases, with 11 bases remaining between them. The CDR3 loop spans 14 amino acids. In DNA form, the CDR3 reads TGTGCCAGCAGTTACGCGACAGGCCCAAACATTCAGTACTTC. Amino acid sequence: CASSYATGPNIQYF.

The chain carries TRBV25-1 and TRBJ2-7, with D unresolved. CDR1 and CDR2 (germline): MGHDK, SYGVNS. Trimming removed 6 bases from V and 2 bases from J, with 17 bases in between. This CDR3 spans 15 amino acids. In DNA, the CDR3 is TGTGCCAGCAGCTCCCCTCAAGACATAGCCTACGAGCAGTACTTC. Residues: CASSSPQDIAYEQYF.

This clonotype has only a few counts. This rearrangement joins TRBV6-2 or TRBV6-3 to TRBJ2-7, with D perhaps assigned TRBD1 or TRBD2 (5 bases each). The CDR3 has 13 residues. Trimming pared 5 bases from V and 2 bases from J, leaving 10 bases between. Per the germline V gene, CDR1 is MNHEY and CDR2 is SVGEGT. The CDR3 DNA reads as TGTGCCAGCAGTGGGCCGGGGCCCTACGAGCAGTACTTC. It is translated as CASSGPGPYEQYF.

This clonotype was seen a few times. The chain combines TRBV12-3 or TRBV12-4 with TRBJ1-3; a weak D match, TRBD1 (6 bases). The CDR3 extends over 14 amino acids. The V end lost 5 bases, the J end lost 6 bases, and 14 bases lay between the germline ends. DNA of the CDR3: TGTGCCAGCAGTGAAGCGGGACACTCAAACACCATATATTTT. It is translated as CASSEAGHSNTIYF.

This clonotype was found many times. The J gene is TRBJ1-5, the V gene TRBV6-5, with TRBD1 matching over 9 bases. Germline V lookup: CDR1 MNHEY, CDR2 SVGAGI. The length of the CDR3 is 18 residues. Trimming at V came to 5 bases and at J to 0 bases, leaving 11 bases not matched to a gene. The CDR3 here is CASSTRDRVYDSNQPQHF. CDR3 nucleotide sequence: TGTGCCAGCAGTACCCGGGACAGGGTGTACGATAGCAATCAGCCCCAGCATTTT.

This clonotype was detected many times. The chain links TRBV29-1 to TRBJ2-7; 9 bases match TRBD2. Germline trimming cut 2 bases from V and 3 bases from J; bases unmatched to any gene: 8. CDR1 is SQVTM and CDR2 is ANQGSEA in the germline V gene. This CDR3 spans 15 amino acids. The CDR3 DNA reads TGCAGCGTTGAATCATTCGGCGGGAGGGTCTACGAGCAGTACTTC. Protein sequence: CSVESFGGRVYEQYF.

In its sample, this clonotype was seen a few times. The chain recombines TRBV12-3 or TRBV12-4 with TRBJ2-5; D is ambiguous. The CDR3 sequence is 11 residues long. The V end was cut by 7 bases, the J end by 5 bases, with 8 bases between. The CDR3 spells CASKTLETQYF. In nucleotides, the CDR3 is TGTGCCAGCAAGACCCTGGAGACCCAGTACTTC.

At least ten counts were recorded for this clonotype. The chain joins TRBV5-6 to TRBJ1-1; TRBD1 might be the D (5 bases). Trimming left V 3 bases short and J 0 bases short, with 9 bases between. Germline lookup yields CDR1 SGHDT and CDR2 YYEEEE. There are 14 residues in the CDR3. The CDR3 nucleotides read TGTGCCAGCAGCTCGGACACCCTGAACACTGAAGCTTTCTTT. Its protein product is CASSSDTLNTEAFF.

The V and J genes are TRBV24-1 and TRBJ2-7; tentatively, D is TRBD1 (6 bases). Per germline, CDR1 KGHDR and CDR2 SFDVKD. Between the trimmed V and J ends, which lost 6 bases and 5 bases, there was a span of 16 bases. This CDR3 is built from 14 residues. CDR3 sequence reads: CATSKGDLGDEQYF. The CDR3 nucleotides read TGTGCCACCAGTAAGGGGGATTTAGGCGACGAGCAGTACTTC.

The chain couples TRBV20-1 to TRBJ2-7; no clear D. Trimming shortened V by 3 bases and J by 4 bases, and 13 bases separated the two germline ends. CDR1 DFQATT and CDR2 SNEGSKA come from the germline V gene (reference sequence). The CDR3 has 13 amino acids. The CDR3 nucleotides read TGCAGTGCTAGTCCACCGGCCTCTTACGAGCAGTACTTC. Protein sequence: CSASPPASYEQYF.

Ten or more counts support this clonotype. This chain joins TRBV5-1 and TRBJ1-5; D remains unclear. Trimming removed 2 bases at V and 2 bases at J, with 8 bases between. This CDR3 contains 14 residues. Germline V gives CDR1 SGHRS, CDR2 YFSETQ. In DNA, the CDR3 is TGCGCCAGCAGCTTTTTCGATGGCAATCAGCCCCAGCATTTT. Translated: CASSFFDGNQPQHF.